The entry that follows covers one TCR beta chain sequence. Its antigen is not identified. CDR3 length: 16 residues. The V and J ends lost 0 bases and 1 base, in that order; junction bases with no gene match: 1. Germline-derived CDR1 and CDR2 are LNHDA and SQIVND (reference sequence). The sample belongs to a study of TIL therapy for anti-PD-1-resistant metastatic lung cancer. About the research overall: Median patient age was about 56, ranging about 38-80 years.

Study-wide results and limits: TIL cultures after expansion showed higher clonality and lower diversity than baseline tumor (median about 6% vs 30%).

This was the immunoSEQ v3 assay. The repertoire was sequenced with immunoSEQ multiplex PCR; TCRdb's copy has only in-frame clones and lacks some. The sample has about 100,000 clones; around 71% are singletons. Time point noted: pre-treatment sample, taken before nivolumab and TIL therapy. The tumor samples were excised metastases, mostly pleural nodules or supraclavicular lymph nodes. Enrollment ran from 2017 to early 2020. The sample in question was tumor tissue, obtained at baseline. This chain connects TRBV19 to TRBJ1-5, with 9 positions matching TRBD1. The TCR comes from a person aged 30 to 80 with non-small cell lung cancer. This CDR3 reads CASSIEDRGSNQPQHF. Here the CDR3 DNA reads TGTGCCAGTAGTATAGAGGACAGGGGAAGCAATCAGCCCCAGCATTTT.